The 5 T cell receptor beta chains presented below share a single source sample, sequenced in a study of blood T cell repertoires in COVID-19. Sequencing used immunoSEQ multiplex PCR; TCRdb keeps in-frame clones, though not all of them. Of hundreds of thousands of clones listed, about 88% are singletons. Sequencing was done on a sample of peripheral blood. These receptors were collected from a human donor in a cohort sampled during active COVID-19.

This chain connects TRBV2 to TRBJ1-2; no clear D gene. Germline V gives CDR1 SNHLY, CDR2 FYNNEI. This CDR3 comprises 14 residues. V shed 2 bases and J shed 7 bases, with 14 bases lying between them. CDR3 sequence reads: CASSEYGVSGGYTF. DNA of the CDR3: TGTGCCAGCAGTGAATATGGTGTTTCGGGTGGCTACACCTTC.

This chain's CDR3 is CASSSHEGERNSGELFF. The CDR3 region has the DNA TGTGCCAGCAGCTCCCACGAGGGGGAAAGGAATTCCGGGGAGCTGTTTTTT. The chain combines TRBV21-1 with TRBJ2-2; the D call TRBD1 from the table was never checked on the DNA. TRBV21-1 corresponds to a pseudogene. The CDR3 runs to 17 residues.

This sequence joins TRBV4-1 and TRBJ2-5; D may be TRBD1 (6 bases). This CDR3 spans 15 amino acids. Trimming cost V 8 bases and J 5 bases, with 21 bases left between them. Germline V gene sequence: CDR1 MGHRA, CDR2 YSYEKL. DNA for the CDR3: TGCGCCAGCTCAGTCGGCAGGGGAAGAAGGGAGACCCAGTACTTC. Translated: CASSVGRGRRETQYF.

The J gene is TRBJ2-5, the V gene TRBV6-5; 7 bases agree with TRBD1. Germline V gives CDR1 MNHEY, CDR2 SVGAGI. The CDR3 runs 13 residues. V was clipped by 6 bases and J by 1 base; unmatched bases: 2. CDR3 in amino acids: CASRYRGQETQYF. The CDR3 DNA reads TGTGCCAGCAGGTACAGGGGCCAAGAGACCCAGTACTTC.

This clone was seen more than once but under ten times. The chain couples TRBV6-1 to TRBJ2-1, with D tentatively TRBD2 (6 bases). CDR3 length: 15 amino acids. The ends were cut back, 3 bases at V and 3 bases at J, with 12 bases in the middle. CDR1 and CDR2 (germline): MNHNS, SASEGT. CDR3 loop: CASSDLAGSYNEQFF. For the CDR3, the DNA is TGTGCCAGCAGTGACCTCGCCGGGAGCTACAATGAGCAGTTCTTC.